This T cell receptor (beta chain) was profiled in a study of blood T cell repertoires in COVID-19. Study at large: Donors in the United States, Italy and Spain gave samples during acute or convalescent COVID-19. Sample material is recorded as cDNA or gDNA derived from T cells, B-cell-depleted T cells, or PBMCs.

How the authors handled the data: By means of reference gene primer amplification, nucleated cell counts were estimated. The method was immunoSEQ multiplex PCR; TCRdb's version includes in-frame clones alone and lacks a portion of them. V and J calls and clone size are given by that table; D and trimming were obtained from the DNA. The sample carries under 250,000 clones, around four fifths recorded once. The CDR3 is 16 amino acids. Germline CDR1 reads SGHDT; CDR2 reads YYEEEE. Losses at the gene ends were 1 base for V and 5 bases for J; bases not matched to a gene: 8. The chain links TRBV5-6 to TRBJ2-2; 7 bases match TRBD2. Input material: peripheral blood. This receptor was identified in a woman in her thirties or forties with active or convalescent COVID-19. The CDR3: CASSLYSAGSTGELFF. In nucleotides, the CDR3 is TGTGCCAGCAGCTTGTATTCAGCGGGATCGACCGGGGAGCTGTTTTTT.